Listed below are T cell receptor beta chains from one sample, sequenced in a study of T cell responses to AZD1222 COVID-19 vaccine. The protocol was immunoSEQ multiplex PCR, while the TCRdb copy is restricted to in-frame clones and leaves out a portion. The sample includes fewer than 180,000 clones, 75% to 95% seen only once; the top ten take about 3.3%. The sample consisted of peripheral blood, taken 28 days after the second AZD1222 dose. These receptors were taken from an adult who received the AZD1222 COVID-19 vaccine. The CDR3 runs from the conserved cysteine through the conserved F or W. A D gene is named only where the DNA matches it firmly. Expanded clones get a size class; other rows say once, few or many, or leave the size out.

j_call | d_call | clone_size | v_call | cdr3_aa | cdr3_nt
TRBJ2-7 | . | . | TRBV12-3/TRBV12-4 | CASSLGTYEQYF | TGTGCCAGCAGTTTAGGGACCTACGAGCAGTACTTC
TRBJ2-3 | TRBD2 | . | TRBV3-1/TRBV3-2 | CASSQEGLAGATDTQYF | TGTGCCAGCAGCCAAGAGGGACTAGCGGGAGCAACAGATACGCAGTATTTT
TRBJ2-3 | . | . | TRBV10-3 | CAITEGRMGADTQYF | TGTGCCATCACCGAGGGTAGAATGGGGGCAGATACGCAGTATTTT
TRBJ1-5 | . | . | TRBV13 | CASSLRNQPQHF | TGTGCCAGCAGCCTCAGAAATCAGCCCCAGCATTTT
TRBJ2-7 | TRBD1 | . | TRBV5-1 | CASSLDGTDHYEQYF | TGCGCCAGCAGCTTGGACGGGACAGACCACTACGAGCAGTACTTC
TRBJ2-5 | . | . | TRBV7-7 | CASSAYSPREQGRETQYF | TGTGCCAGCAGTGCATATAGCCCTCGTGAGCAGGGAAGAGAGACCCAGTACTTC
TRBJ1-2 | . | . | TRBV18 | CASSPSAGGRYGYTF | TGTGCCAGCTCACCAAGCGCCGGCGGGCGGTACGGCTACACCTTC
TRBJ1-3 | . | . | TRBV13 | CASSSQSSGNTIYF | TGTGCCAGCAGCTCGCAGAGCTCTGGAAACACCATATATTTT
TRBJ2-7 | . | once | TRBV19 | CASSIYSFSDEQYF | TGTGCCAGTAGTATATACAGCTTTAGCGACGAGCAGTACTTC
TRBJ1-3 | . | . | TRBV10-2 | CASSETASPSGNTIYF | TGCGCCAGCAGTGAGACAGCGAGCCCCTCTGGAAACACCATATATTTT
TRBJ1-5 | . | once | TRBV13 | CASSLEGQHSNQPQHF | TGTGCCAGCAGCTTAGAGGGCCAGCATAGCAATCAGCCCCAGCATTTT
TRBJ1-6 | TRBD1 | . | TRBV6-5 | CASSLRGRGLSPLHF | TGTGCCAGCAGCCTCCGGGGCAGGGGGCTTTCACCCCTCCACTTT
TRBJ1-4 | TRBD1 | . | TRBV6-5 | CASSIGQGYEKLFF | TGTGCCAGCAGCATAGGACAGGGGTATGAAAAACTGTTTTTT
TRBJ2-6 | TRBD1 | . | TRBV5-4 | CASSYGQGASGANVLTF | TGTGCCAGCAGCTACGGACAGGGGGCATCTGGGGCCAACGTCCTGACTTTC
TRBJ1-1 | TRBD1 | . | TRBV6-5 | CASSYSGQGEAFF | TGTGCCAGCAGTTACTCAGGACAGGGTGAAGCTTTCTTT
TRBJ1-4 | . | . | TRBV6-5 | CASQPGGVDEKLFF | TGTGCCAGCCAGCCCGGGGGGGTGGATGAAAAACTGTTTTTT
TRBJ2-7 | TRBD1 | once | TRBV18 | CASSPRGQDSYEQYF | TGTGCCAGCTCACCACGGGGACAGGACTCCTACGAGCAGTACTTC
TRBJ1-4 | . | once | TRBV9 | CASSVNTGGVNEKLFF | TGTGCCAGCAGCGTTAATACAGGCGGGGTTAATGAAAAACTGTTTTTT
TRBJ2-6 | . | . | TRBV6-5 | CASSSQAHPGANVLTF | TGTGCCAGCAGTTCACAGGCCCACCCTGGGGCCAACGTCCTGACTTTC
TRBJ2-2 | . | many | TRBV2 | CASSFVPVGNTGELFF | TGTGCCAGCAGTTTTGTACCCGTGGGGAACACCGGGGAGCTGTTTTTT
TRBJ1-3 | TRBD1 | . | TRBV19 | CASSMDRSSGNTIYF | TGTGCCAGTAGTATGGACAGGTCCTCTGGAAACACCATATATTTT
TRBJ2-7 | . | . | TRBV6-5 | CATTGTPVYEQYF | TGTGCCACCACCGGGACCCCGGTTTACGAGCAGTACTTC
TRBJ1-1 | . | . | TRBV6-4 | CASRLTPGGMNTEAFF | TGTGCCAGCAGACTAACCCCTGGTGGAATGAACACTGAAGCTTTCTTT
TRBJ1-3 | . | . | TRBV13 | CASSQRGNTIYF | TGTGCCAGCAGCCAGCGTGGAAACACCATATATTTT
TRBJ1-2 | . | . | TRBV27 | CASSLRSGPGEGGYTF | TGTGCCAGCAGTTTACGATCTGGCCCAGGGGAAGGTGGCTACACCTTC
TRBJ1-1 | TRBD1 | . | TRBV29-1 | CSVARGPDTEAFF | TGCAGCGTTGCCAGGGGGCCGGACACTGAAGCTTTCTTT
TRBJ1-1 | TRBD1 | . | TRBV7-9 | CASSLDTGGTEAFF | TGTGCCAGCAGCTTAGACACAGGGGGCACTGAAGCTTTCTTT
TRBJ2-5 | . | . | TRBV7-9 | CASSQNRVVETQYF | TGTGCCAGCAGCCAGAACAGGGTGGTAGAGACCCAGTACTTC
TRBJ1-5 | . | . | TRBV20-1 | CSASPGGNQPQHF | TGCAGTGCTAGTCCCGGGGGTAATCAGCCCCAGCATTTT
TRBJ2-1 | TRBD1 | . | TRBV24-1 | CATSEGGQALRQFF | TGTGCCACCAGTGAGGGGGGACAGGCCCTTCGGCAGTTCTTC
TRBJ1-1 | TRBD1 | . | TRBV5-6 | CASSLITGQGFTEAFF | TGTGCCAGCAGCTTGATTACGGGACAGGGATTCACTGAAGCTTTCTTT
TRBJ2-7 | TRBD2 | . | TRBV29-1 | CSVEVRTSGRTYEQYF | TGCAGCGTTGAAGTTCGGACTAGCGGGAGAACCTACGAGCAGTACTTC
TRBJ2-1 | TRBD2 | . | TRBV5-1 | CASSLVGTSGNRYNEQFF | TGCGCCAGCAGCTTGGTCGGGACTAGCGGGAATCGTTACAATGAGCAGTTCTTC
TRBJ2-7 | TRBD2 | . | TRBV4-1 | CASSQSTSADYEQYF | TGCGCCAGCAGCCAATCTACTAGCGCTGATTACGAGCAGTACTTC
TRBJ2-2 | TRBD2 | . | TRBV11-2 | CASSSKEREVGGELFF | TGTGCCAGCAGCTCAAAGGAGCGGGAGGTGGGCGGGGAGCTGTTTTTT
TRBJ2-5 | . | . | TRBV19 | CASSINGYQETQYF | TGTGCCAGTAGTATTAACGGCTATCAAGAGACCCAGTACTTC
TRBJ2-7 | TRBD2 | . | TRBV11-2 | CASSITSAFSYEQYF | TGTGCCAGCAGCATTACTAGCGCCTTCTCCTACGAGCAGTACTTC
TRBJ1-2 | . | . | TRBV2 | CASGEVGYGYTF | TGTGCCAGCGGCGAGGTGGGCTATGGCTACACCTTC
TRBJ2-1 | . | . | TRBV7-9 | CASSFAANEQFF | TGTGCCAGCAGCTTTGCAGCTAATGAGCAGTTCTTC
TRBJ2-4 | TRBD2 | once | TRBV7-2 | CASSQLSRAGGSKNIQYF | TGTGCCAGCAGCCAACTGAGTCGAGCGGGAGGTAGTAAAAACATTCAGTACTTC
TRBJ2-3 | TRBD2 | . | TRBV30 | CAWSEGLAGFRDTQYF | TGTGCCTGGAGTGAGGGACTAGCGGGTTTCCGGGATACGCAGTATTTT
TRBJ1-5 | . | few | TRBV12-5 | CASGFGQGQPQHF | TGTGCTAGTGGTTTCGGACAAGGCCAGCCCCAGCATTTT
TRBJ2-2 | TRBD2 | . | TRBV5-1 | CASSLLAGEFGELFF | TGCGCCAGCAGCTTGCTAGCGGGAGAGTTCGGGGAGCTGTTTTTT
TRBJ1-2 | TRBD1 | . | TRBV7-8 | CASSFPEGAGYTF | TGTGCCAGCAGCTTCCCAGAGGGGGCGGGCTACACCTTC
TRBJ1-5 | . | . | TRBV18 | CASSPSGGDPRQPQHF | TGTGCCAGCTCACCCTCGGGTGGGGACCCGAGGCAGCCCCAGCATTTT
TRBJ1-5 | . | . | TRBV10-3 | CAISDPLGPQHF | TGTGCCATCAGTGACCCCTTGGGGCCCCAGCATTTT
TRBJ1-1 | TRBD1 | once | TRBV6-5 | CASSYKTGLTEAFF | TGTGCCAGCAGTTACAAGACAGGGCTCACTGAAGCTTTCTTT
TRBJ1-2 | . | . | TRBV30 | CAWSVGFNYGYTF | TGTGCCTGGAGTGTAGGCTTCAACTATGGCTACACCTTC
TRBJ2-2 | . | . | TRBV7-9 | CASSPVVTGELFF | TGTGCCAGCAGCCCCGTGGTAACCGGGGAGCTGTTTTTT
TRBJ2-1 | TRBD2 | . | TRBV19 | CASSPRTRAEQFF | TGTGCCAGTAGTCCGCGGACTAGAGCTGAGCAGTTCTTC
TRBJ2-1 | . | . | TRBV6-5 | CASSLGRSSYNEQFF | TGTGCCAGCAGTTTAGGTCGGAGCTCCTACAATGAGCAGTTCTTC
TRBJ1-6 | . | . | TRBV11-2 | CASSLDGVGTSPLHF | TGTGCCAGCAGCTTAGACGGGGTGGGGACTTCACCCCTCCACTTT
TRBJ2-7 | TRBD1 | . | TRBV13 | CASSWGQGYEQYF | TGTGCCAGCAGCTGGGGACAGGGCTACGAGCAGTACTTC
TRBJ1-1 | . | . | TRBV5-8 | CASSIGGVGTEAFF | TGTGCCAGCAGCATTGGGGGGGTGGGCACTGAAGCTTTCTTT
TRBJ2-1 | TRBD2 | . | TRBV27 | CASNLLTSGRSGEQFF | TGTGCCAGCAACCTACTGACTAGCGGGAGGAGTGGTGAGCAGTTCTTC